Sequencing of this T cell receptor (beta chain) was carried out in a study of T cell repertoires in cytomegalovirus infection. Study overall: Indicated by public TCR beta signatures were CMV infection and matching HLA type.

Via MiXCR, TCRdb re-called the reads, giving one row per CDR3 protein. The sample includes fewer than 900,000 distinct CDR3 sequences, under 35% of them seen just once. The study, taken as a whole, reports: CMV-specific TCR beta clonotypes restricted by HLA-C were the ones dominating the ex vivo response. Adding up the frequency of public TCR beta families identified people who carried CMV plus the relevant HLA.

Germline V gene lookup returns CDR1 SGHVS and CDR2 FNYEAQ. This CDR3 is 16 amino acids long. V was cut by 4 bases and J by 0 bases, with 16 bases left in between. The sample holds a few counts of this clonotype. Its antigen is unknown. The chain couples TRBV7-6 to TRBJ2-7, with D maybe TRBD2 (5 bases). The sequence derives from a human donor in good health (CMV status not recorded). Some clones in this sample may be carry-over from other donors' samples. Source: cultured CD8+ T cells from PBMCs, taken from culture after CMV antigen stimulation. In DNA form, the CDR3 reads TGTGCCAGCAGCTGTAGGTGGGGAGAGAGCTCCTACGAGCAGTACGTC. Amino acid sequence: CASSCRWGESSYEQYV.